Listed below are T cell receptor beta chains from one sample, sequenced in a study of vaccination effects on CD4 cells after COVID-19. These receptors' antigens are unknown. TCRdb keeps only in-frame clones here, not all; method: immunoSEQ multiplex PCR. Here the sample spans about 33,000 clones, 55% to 75% being singletons. This sample comprised CD4+ T cells from PBMCs cultured with HCoV-229E spike peptides, obtained after COVID-19 vaccination. These receptors were taken from a human donor who received a COVID-19 vaccine. Both conserved end residues are part of each CDR3. The D gene is left open where the match is weak.

v_call: TRBV7-6; j_call: TRBJ1-4; d_call: TRBD1; cdr3_aa: CASSPMDRGGEKLFF
v_call: TRBV18; j_call: TRBJ2-3; d_call: TRBD2; cdr3_aa: CASSPGTSGRYGDTQYF
v_call: TRBV12-5; j_call: TRBJ2-5; d_call: NA; cdr3_aa: CASGFALGGETQYF
v_call: TRBV6-5; j_call: TRBJ1-6; d_call: TRBD1; cdr3_aa: CASSQTGTGPSPLHF
v_call: TRBV11-2; j_call: TRBJ2-7; d_call: TRBD2; cdr3_aa: CASSVSGTSGTYEQYF
v_call: TRBV13; j_call: TRBJ1-3; d_call: NA; cdr3_aa: CASSPFSGNTIYF
v_call: TRBV5-1; j_call: TRBJ1-5; d_call: TRBD1; cdr3_aa: CASSMGQNQPQHF
v_call: TRBV5-1; j_call: TRBJ2-5; d_call: TRBD1; cdr3_aa: CASSLWGQGRQETQYF
v_call: TRBV19; j_call: TRBJ1-1; d_call: NA; cdr3_aa: CASSPPGYTEAFF
v_call: TRBV10-3; j_call: TRBJ2-7; d_call: NA; cdr3_aa: CAISIGSSYEQYF
v_call: TRBV5-6; j_call: TRBJ2-2; d_call: NA; cdr3_aa: CASSLALGRPTGELFF
v_call: TRBV6-5; j_call: TRBJ2-3; d_call: TRBD2; cdr3_aa: CASSYSSGRGTDTQYF
v_call: TRBV12-3/TRBV12-4; j_call: TRBJ1-2; d_call: NA; cdr3_aa: CASSGRTAYGYTF
v_call: TRBV23-1; j_call: TRBJ1-5; d_call: NA; cdr3_aa: CASSSTADRRQPQHF
v_call: TRBV13; j_call: TRBJ2-3; d_call: TRBD2; cdr3_aa: CASSLVLDPNSGSRTDTQYF
v_call: TRBV5-4; j_call: TRBJ2-7; d_call: NA; cdr3_aa: CASSLAAASSYEQYF
v_call: TRBV3-1/TRBV3-2; j_call: TRBJ2-7; d_call: NA; cdr3_aa: CASSQDSRYEQYF
v_call: TRBV27; j_call: TRBJ1-1; d_call: TRBD1; cdr3_aa: CASSPDRGGNTEAFF
v_call: TRBV6-5; j_call: TRBJ1-3; d_call: NA; cdr3_aa: CASSYGPGDSGNTIYF
v_call: TRBV6-2/TRBV6-3; j_call: TRBJ1-2; d_call: NA; cdr3_aa: CASSSSVNYGYTF
v_call: TRBV6-5; j_call: TRBJ1-6; d_call: TRBD1; cdr3_aa: CASSYQGQVDNSPLHF
v_call: TRBV21-1; j_call: TRBJ1-3; d_call: NA; cdr3_aa: CASSLAGSGNTIYF
v_call: TRBV27; j_call: TRBJ2-7; d_call: NA; cdr3_aa: CASSSYRENEQYF
v_call: TRBV10-3; j_call: TRBJ1-3; d_call: TRBD1; cdr3_aa: CATQTGAFSGNTIYF
v_call: TRBV30; j_call: TRBJ2-5; d_call: NA; cdr3_aa: CAWRREVETQYF
v_call: TRBV27; j_call: TRBJ1-2; d_call: TRBD1; cdr3_aa: CASSSGQGEAYTF
v_call: TRBV19; j_call: TRBJ2-1; d_call: TRBD2; cdr3_aa: CASSPTSVYNEQFF
v_call: TRBV4-1; j_call: TRBJ1-6; d_call: NA; cdr3_aa: CASSQGVQINSPLHF
v_call: TRBV5-5; j_call: TRBJ1-5; d_call: NA; cdr3_aa: CASTGQYSNQPQHF
v_call: TRBV6-1; j_call: TRBJ1-2; d_call: NA; cdr3_aa: CASSEHFAGGYTF